This T cell receptor (beta chain) was sequenced during a study of early T cells in non-severe SARS-CoV-2 infection (dated by TCRdb to the early 2020s). For context, the study as a whole: Bulk RNA from unsorted whole blood was used for TCR sequencing, so alpha and beta chains could not be paired.

To note about this clonotype: Its antigen is still unknown. Base qualities are not provided; no much larger clone lies one nucleotide away.

Trimmed from V: 4 bases; trimmed from J: 2 bases; junction bases lacking a gene match: 11. The CDR3, cysteine through phenylalanine, is 17 amino acids long. The kept DNA is CDR3 alone, 51 bases in frame from the first base. From a lookup of the germline V gene, CDR1 and CDR2 are SGHAT and FQNNGV. Libraries were built with 5' RACE. Sequencing was carried out with a NextSeq 500. In the TCR library protocol, unique molecular identifiers were attached to individual cDNA molecules to correct for PCR bias and sequencing error. Sequencing covered both TCR alpha and beta chains, and within each sample the abundances of alpha and beta sequences were tightly co-correlated. For the original study's pipeline: Decombinator V4 was used to perform V gene, J gene and CDR3 annotation of TCR sequences. Expanded TCRs were defined as changing significantly between any two time points under a Poisson model with p below 0.0001. TCR abundances were normalised to the total number of TCRs sequenced in each sample and reported as counts per million. TRAV1-2 paired with TRAJ12, TRAJ20 or TRAJ33 defined MAIT TCRs, while TRAV10 paired with TRAJ18 defined iNKT TCRs. VDJdb, accessed 1 November 2021, was searched for CMV, EBV and SARS-CoV-2 annotated TCRs, excluding TCRs annotated for multiple antigens. In TCRdb, the public reads were trimmed at Q25 with fastp and aligned with MiXCR, with productive beta chains retained. Merged by CDR3 protein, the rows form single entries marked with the most common genes and DNA. TCRdb's processing, not the authors' own work, is the source of the V and J calls. The sample table records 50,000 to 65,000 distinct CDR3 sequences; roughly 10% of these occur just once. The leading ten clones occupy less than 3.5% of the sample.

Set within a cohort of healthcare workers in London, UK, this nested case-control study involved weekly PCR testing of nasopharyngeal swabs along with blood sampling. Healthcare workers were recruited during the week of the UK lockdown, between 23 and 31 March 2020, and followed weekly for up to about 15 weeks. What the authors observed across the whole study: VDJdb matching was skewed toward anti-spike CD8 responses and likely underestimated virus-specific expansions, missing private and CD4 specificities.

The TCR was taken from an adult who was a healthcare worker with PCR-confirmed SARS-CoV-2 infection or an uninfected control (not recorded which). The chain links TRBV11-2 with TRBJ2-1; 7 bases in between match TRBD2. Sample: whole blood, taken at baseline. The sequenced DNA is TGTGCCAGCAGCTCCCTTCGGGTCGCGGGGGCCTACAATGAGCAGTTCTTC. Its coded protein is CASSSLRVAGAYNEQFF.